The sequence of this TCR beta chain was determined in a study of radiotherapy plus CTLA-4 blockade in lung cancer. This CDR3 region has 16 residues. The J segment lost 2 bases and the V segment lost 2 bases, leaving 4 bases of the junction unmatched. Germline loops: CDR1 LGHNA, CDR2 YSLEER. TCRdb keeps only in-frame clones here, not all; method: immunoSEQ multiplex PCR. The repertoire has 60,000 to 65,000 clones, roughly 80% of them found once; the top ten carry approximately 4%. Here the sequenced sample was peripheral blood, taken from a patient treated with radiotherapy plus ipilimumab. This receptor was taken from a human donor with non-small cell lung cancer who had a complete response to radiotherapy plus ipilimumab. This chain connects TRBV4-3 to TRBJ2-5, with 11 bases that match TRBD2. This CDR3 reads CASSQITSGGQETQYF. The CDR3 nucleotides read TGCGCCAGCAGCCAAATTACTAGCGGGGGACAAGAGACCCAGTACTTC.